This T cell receptor beta chain was sequenced during a study of T cells after yellow fever vaccination. The study's findings and limits: Any FACS-sorted repertoire could hold abundant clonotypes that contaminate it from the bulk population. Clonotypes shared by both compartments, CD4 and CD8, made up a small share. Post-booster repertoires again held most primary-vaccination clones (roughly 96% CD4, about 90% CD8).

J was trimmed by 4 bases and V by 7 bases; bases with no gene match: 7. This CDR3 is 14 amino acids long. Comments on this clonotype: Its antigen is not known.

The authors made TCR cDNA by 5'RACE template switching, adding a universal primer site and UMIs. TCRdb re-called the 5' RACE reads through MiXCR, storing one row per CDR3 protein. The sample gives 500,000 to 650,000 distinct CDR3 sequences, approximately 13% of which show up once; approximately 15% is in the top ten. This chain connects TRBV12-3 or TRBV12-4 to TRBJ2-1; 7 nucleotides line up with TRBD2. This TCR was recovered from a young man who received the YFV17D yellow fever vaccine. This material consisted of PBMCs, taken on the day of the yellow fever booster vaccination. Written as DNA, the CDR3 is TGTGCCAGCAATTCTGGCGGGAGTTACAATGAGCAGTTCTTC. This translates into CASNSGGSYNEQFF.